The next 30 T cell receptor beta chains were all read from a single sample in a study of cytomegalovirus exposure and HLA in healthy donors. Sequencing was performed with immunoSEQ multiplex PCR; in TCRdb, only in-frame clones are kept and a portion is missing. The sample includes approximately 120,000 clones, about 90% of them seen just once. Specimen: PBMCs. The receptors stem from a young woman in good health and CMV-seronegative.

The chain couples TRBV4-1 to TRBJ2-7; the match to TRBD1 covers 10 bases. The CDR3 is made up of 15 amino acids. Germline V gene lookup returns CDR1 MGHRA and CDR2 YSYEKL. The V and J ends lost 2 bases and 4 bases, in that order; junction bases with no gene match: 5. The CDR3 loop reads CASSQPGQGFYEQYF. CDR3 DNA: TGCGCCAGCAGCCAACCGGGACAGGGGTTTTACGAGCAGTACTTC.

V gene TRBV4-1 combines with J gene TRBJ1-3, with D tentatively TRBD1 (6 bases). Trimming left V 2 bases short and J 4 bases short, with 12 bases between. The CDR3 is made up of 15 amino acids. Germline CDR1 is MGHRA and CDR2 is YSYEKL. The CDR3 DNA follows: TGCGCCAGCAGCCAACAAGAGGGGGAGGGAAACACCATATATTTT. Its translation is CASSQQEGEGNTIYF.

The chain has TRBV5-1 and TRBJ1-1, with D possibly being TRBD1 (6 bases). This CDR3 contains 13 residues. Germline V gives CDR1 SGHRS, CDR2 YFSETQ. The V end was cut by 1 base, the J end by 3 bases, with 7 bases between. CDR3: CASSLTGYTEAFF. The CDR3, as DNA: TGCGCCAGCAGCTTGACAGGGTACACTGAAGCTTTCTTT. Complete variable domain (other parts from reference TRBV5-1 and TRBJ1-1): KAGVTQTPRYLIKTRGQQVTLSCSPISGHRSVSWYQQTPGQGLQFLFEYFSETQRNKGNFPGRFSGRQFSNSRSEMNVSTLELGDSALYLCASSLTGYTEAFFGQGTRLTVV.

V gene TRBV28 combines with J gene TRBJ2-7; maybe TRBD2 (6 bases). The CDR3 contains 16 residues. Germline V gives CDR1 MDHEN, CDR2 SYDVKM. The ends were cut back, 3 bases at V and 2 bases at J, with 17 bases in the middle. The CDR3 sequence is CASSLGGLTGTYEQYF. The CDR3 DNA reads as TGTGCCAGCAGTTTGGGGGGACTCACGGGCACCTACGAGCAGTACTTC.

The chain uses TRBV7-9 and TRBJ2-1; 7 nucleotides line up with TRBD1. Germline CDR1 is SEHNR and CDR2 is FQNEAQ (reference sequence). This CDR3 is 15 amino acids long. Losses at the gene ends were 0 bases for V and 6 bases for J; bases not matched to a gene: 5. The CDR3 spells CASSLATGVRNEQFF. CDR3 in DNA: TGTGCCAGCAGCTTAGCAACAGGGGTCCGCAATGAGCAGTTCTTC. Full variable domain (outside the CDR3, taken from reference TRBV7-9 and TRBJ2-1): DTGVSQNPRHKITKRGQNVTFRCDPISEHNRLYWYRQTLGQGPEFLTYFQNEAQLEKSRLLSDRFSAERPKGSFSTLEIQRTEQGDSAMYLCASSLATGVRNEQFFGPGTRLTVL.

This chain joins TRBV10-3 and TRBJ2-1; the D gene is possibly TRBD1 (6 bases). The V gene's germline CDR1 is ENHRY and CDR2 SYGVKD. The V end lost 6 bases, the J end lost 8 bases, and 17 bases lay between the germline ends. The CDR3 has 14 amino acids. Here the CDR3 reads CAISRGHGLHEQFF. CDR3 in DNA: TGTGCCATCAGCAGGGGTCACGGTCTCCATGAGCAGTTCTTC.

The chain links TRBV18 to TRBJ2-7; unclear D gene. Germline V gene data show CDR1 as KGHSH and CDR2 as LQKENI. The CDR3 covers 14 residues. Trimming left V 4 bases short and J 0 bases short, with 10 bases between. DNA for the CDR3: TGTGCCAGCTCACACACACCAAGCTCCTACGAGCAGTACTTC. This encodes CASSHTPSSYEQYF.

V gene TRBV7-6 combines with J gene TRBJ2-5; D ambiguous. The germline V and J ends were trimmed by 1 base and 5 bases, with 8 bases remaining between them. Per the germline V gene, CDR1 is SGHVS and CDR2 is FNYEAQ. The CDR3 contains 13 residues. The CDR3 bases are TGTGCCAGCAGCTTAGGCCCGGTCGAGACCCAGTACTTC. Its protein product is CASSLGPVETQYF.

The chain couples TRBV23-1 to TRBJ2-2; tentatively, D is TRBD2 (5 bases). TRBV23-1 is assigned to the ORF class and has an uncertain function. CDR3 length equals 15 residues. V shed 2 bases and J shed 3 bases, with 10 bases lying between them. This CDR3 reads CASSQITDYTGELFF. The CDR3 nucleotides are TGCGCCAGCAGTCAAATAACGGACTACACCGGGGAGCTGTTTTTT.

Only a few counts were recorded for this clone. The V gene is TRBV5-1, the J gene TRBJ2-3, with 7 bases that match TRBD2. The CDR3 is 16 amino acids. Per germline, CDR1 SGHRS and CDR2 YFSETQ. V shed 0 bases and J 4 bases; nucleotides not matched to a gene: 8. The CDR3 DNA sequence: TGCGCCAGCAGCTTGGCCGTGACTAGCATCTCAGATACGCAGTATTTT. The encoded protein is CASSLAVTSISDTQYF.

This clone was counted only a few times. The chain has TRBV19 and TRBJ2-7; TRBD1 agrees at 8 bases. Trimming took 3 bases from V and 0 from J; bases not matched to a gene: 4. The CDR3 sequence is 15 residues long. Germline V gives CDR1 LNHDA, CDR2 SQIVND (reference sequence). CDR3: CASSIRTGSSYEQYF. The CDR3 bases are TGTGCCAGTAGTATTCGGACAGGGAGCTCCTACGAGCAGTACTTC.

This chain links TRBV7-2 with TRBJ1-2; D remains ambiguous. The CDR3 spans 14 residues. Germline V gene lookup returns CDR1 SGHTA and CDR2 FQGNSA. Trimming pared 1 base from V and 0 bases from J, leaving 6 bases between. In DNA, the CDR3 is TGTGCCAGCAGCTTAGGGGCAGCTAACTATGGCTACACCTTC. It encodes CASSLGAANYGYTF.

This clone was seen just once. The chain combines TRBV28 with TRBJ1-3; D is perhaps TRBD1 (5 bases). With 4 bases removed from V and 0 bases from J, the gap between germline ends came to 10 bases. The germline gives CDR1 MDHEN, CDR2 SYDVKM. The CDR3 spans 15 residues. The CDR3 DNA is TGTGCCAGCAGTTCGGGACTGAGCTCTGGAAACACCATATATTTT. Translation gives CASSSGLSSGNTIYF.

About this clone: Other DNA sequences in this sample translate to the same CDR3. The chain has TRBV5-4 and TRBJ1-5; D gene unclear. This CDR3 has 13 amino acids. From germline, CDR1 is SGHNT and CDR2 YYREEE (reference sequence). Trimming cost V 0 bases and J 4 bases, with 5 bases left between them. The chain's CDR3 is CASSLDANQPQHF. The CDR3 coding sequence is TGTGCCAGCAGCTTGGACGCGAATCAGCCCCAGCATTTT.

This clone was detected only once. This chain links TRBV6-1 with TRBJ2-3, with D unresolved. CDR3 size: 13 residues. Germline CDR1 is MNHNS and CDR2 is SASEGT. V lost 0 bases, J lost 14 bases, and 15 bases lay in between. DNA of the CDR3: TGTGCCAGCAGTGAAGCGTTGGAGTCGGTCCTGTATTTT. This encodes CASSEALESVLYF.

The chain combines TRBV18 with TRBJ2-3, with 9 bases fitting TRBD1. Germline loops: CDR1 KGHSH, CDR2 LQKENI. The V and J ends lost 5 bases and 2 bases, in that order; junction bases with no gene match: 5. The CDR3 length is 15 residues. The CDR3 DNA reads as TGTGCCAGCTCAGGACAGGGGACCTTCACAGATACGCAGTATTTT. Protein product: CASSGQGTFTDTQYF.

This chain joins TRBV5-8 and TRBJ2-3; a possible D gene is TRBD2 (7 bases). CDR1 is SGHTS, CDR2 YDEGEE, per germline. The CDR3 is made up of 13 amino acids. V lost 7 bases and J 1 base, leaving 10 bases between the germline ends. The CDR3 protein is CASRGAGTDTQYF. The CDR3 region has the DNA TGTGCCAGCCGGGGGGCCGGCACAGATACGCAGTATTTT.

V and J are TRBV19 and TRBJ1-1; 7 bases fit TRBD1. In germline, CDR1 is LNHDA, CDR2 SQIVND (reference sequence). This CDR3 comprises 15 residues. The ends lost 7 bases at V and 4 bases at J; junction bases unmatched: 12. The CDR3 sequence: CASTALGRGLTEAFF. CDR3 in DNA: TGTGCCAGTACGGCCCTCGGGAGGGGGCTCACTGAAGCTTTCTTT. Full variable domain (rest looked up from reference TRBV19 and TRBJ1-1): DGGITQSPKYLFRKEGQNVTLSCEQNLNHDAMYWYRQDPGQGLRLIYYSQIVNDFQKGDIAEGYSVSREKKESFPLTVTSAQKNPTAFYLCASTALGRGLTEAFFGQGTRLTVV.

V gene TRBV7-9 combines with J gene TRBJ1-2; D may be TRBD1 (6 bases). CDR1 is SEHNR, CDR2 FQNEAQ, per germline (reference sequence). The CDR3 totals 14 residues. V was shortened by 3 bases and J by 2 bases, with 10 bases between the two germline ends. This chain's CDR3 is CASSFGTQNYGYTF. CDR3 coding DNA: TGTGCCAGCAGCTTCGGGACACAGAACTATGGCTACACCTTC.

The chain is built from TRBV5-6 and TRBJ1-5; D ambiguous. Germline V gene data show CDR1 as SGHDT and CDR2 as YYEEEE. The CDR3 has 14 amino acids. Between the trimmed V and J ends, which lost 2 bases and 6 bases, there was a span of 12 bases. The CDR3 bases are TGTGCCAGCAGCTTAGGGAGGGCTGGTCAGCCCCAGCATTTT. Translation gives CASSLGRAGQPQHF.

CDR3 in amino acids: CATTSGPPTGELFF. The CDR3 DNA follows: TGTGCCACGACTAGCGGCCCACCGACCGGGGAGCTGTTTTTT. This chain links TRBV10-3 with TRBJ2-2; 9 bases are a match to TRBD2. CDR1 is ENHRY and CDR2 is SYGVKD in the germline V gene. Unmatched junction bases numbered 8, after V lost 10 bases and J lost 5 bases. This CDR3 has 14 residues.

V usage is TRBV30 and J usage is TRBJ2-7, with 9 bases identical to TRBD1. Germline CDR1 reads GTSNPN; CDR2 reads SVGIG (reference sequence). CDR3 length: 13 residues. Unmatched junction bases numbered 8, after V lost 6 bases and J lost 5 bases. CDR3 DNA: TGTGCCTGTAATACACAGGGGGCGCACGAGCAGTACTTC. This translates into CACNTQGAHEQYF.

This chain uses TRBV28 with TRBJ1-4; the D gene is possibly TRBD1 (5 bases). Germline V lookup: CDR1 MDHEN, CDR2 SYDVKM. The CDR3 consists of 15 residues. V lost 7 bases and J lost 4, with 16 bases in between. The CDR3 DNA reads as TGTGCCAGCATCGGCAGGGATTTTATTAATGAAAAACTGTTTTTT. Translated: CASIGRDFINEKLFF.

V and J are TRBV19 and TRBJ1-2; TRBD1 agrees at 10 bases. J lost 4 bases, V lost 5 bases, and 4 bases had no gene match. There are 14 residues in the CDR3. Per germline, CDR1 LNHDA and CDR2 SQIVND (reference sequence). This chain's CDR3 is CASSGTGVSYGYTF. The CDR3 nucleotides read TGTGCCAGTAGTGGGACAGGGGTTTCCTATGGCTACACCTTC.

This chain connects TRBV10-3 to TRBJ2-3; 11 bases map to TRBD1. V shed 10 bases, J shed 3 bases, and the junction held 15 bases outside the gene matches. The CDR3 runs to 17 residues. CDR1 and CDR2 from the germline V gene are ENHRY and SYGVKD. CDR3 sequence: CATKRTGGRMGTDTQYF. CDR3 in DNA: TGTGCCACCAAGCGGACAGGGGGCCGAATGGGGACAGATACGCAGTATTTT.

The gene calls are TRBV9 and TRBJ1-3; D uncertain. The CDR3 has 14 amino acids. Germline CDR1 and CDR2: SGDLS and YYNGEE. The V gene lost 2 bases and the J gene lost 1 base, with 7 bases spanning the gap. The DNA for the CDR3 is TGTGCCAGCAGCGTGAGAGATTCTGGAAACACCATATATTTT. This encodes CASSVRDSGNTIYF.

The rearrangement links TRBV30 to TRBJ1-6; the D gene is possibly TRBD1 (6 bases). The CDR3 consists of 13 residues. V was clipped by 4 bases and J by 10 bases, with 14 bases between them. The germline CDR1 and CDR2 sequences are GTSNPN and SVGIG (reference sequence). CDR3 in DNA: TGTGCCTGGAAGAGGGGGGGCAAATCACCCCTCCACTTT. This codes for CAWKRGGKSPLHF.

The chain recombines TRBV11-2 with TRBJ2-7, with D perhaps matching TRBD2 (6 bases). The ends were cut back, 5 bases at V and 2 bases at J, with 7 bases in the middle. The CDR3 contains 12 residues. CDR1 SGHAT and CDR2 FQNNGV come from the germline V gene. CDR3 loop: CASSGGTYEQYF. DNA of the CDR3: TGTGCCAGCAGCGGGGGGACCTACGAGCAGTACTTC.

V is TRBV19 and J is TRBJ1-1, with TRBD1 identical over 8 bases. V lost 6 bases, J lost 0 bases, and 24 bases stayed unmatched. Germline lookup yields CDR1 LNHDA and CDR2 SQIVND (reference sequence). CDR3 size: 21 residues. The CDR3 protein is CASSRNHFKTGGGPMNTEAFF. The CDR3 DNA follows: TGTGCCAGTAGCCGCAACCACTTCAAAACAGGGGGTGGACCTATGAACACTGAAGCTTTCTTT. The full variable domain, completed using reference TRBV19 and TRBJ1-1, is DGGITQSPKYLFRKEGQNVTLSCEQNLNHDAMYWYRQDPGQGLRLIYYSQIVNDFQKGDIAEGYSVSREKKESFPLTVTSAQKNPTAFYLCASSRNHFKTGGGPMNTEAFFGQGTRLTVV.

Here the CDR3 reads CASSLRGATGYTF. The CDR3 DNA reads TGTGCCAGCAGCTTACGGGGGGCTACGGGCTACACCTTC. The rearrangement links TRBV13 to TRBJ1-2; the D gene is possibly TRBD1 (6 bases). The CDR3 runs to 13 residues. Germline V gene data show CDR1 as PRHDT and CDR2 as FYEKMQ (reference sequence). V gave up 2 bases and J gave up 8 bases, with 12 bases separating them. Full variable domain (outside the CDR3, taken from reference TRBV13 and TRBJ1-2): AAGVIQSPRHLIKEKRETATLKCYPIPRHDTVYWYQQGPGQDPQFLISFYEKMQSDKGSIPDRFSAQQFSDYHSELNMSSLELGDSALYFCASSLRGATGYTFGSGTRLTVV.